This TCR beta chain was found in a study of blood T cell repertoires in COVID-19. Germline V lookup: CDR1 SGHRS, CDR2 YFSETQ. V was pared by 4 bases and J by 4 bases, with 16 bases between. The CDR3 loop spans 15 amino acids. The method was immunoSEQ multiplex PCR; TCRdb's version includes in-frame clones alone and lacks a portion of them. The data hold about 68,000 clones, with approximately 89% observed a single time. The sequencing input was peripheral blood. The chain carries TRBV5-1 and TRBJ2-3, with a possible D match to TRBD2 (6 bases). The sequence came from an older woman with active COVID-19. CDR3: CASSQRGGIADTQYF. CDR3 in DNA: TGCGCCAGCAGCCAAAGGGGCGGGATCGCAGATACGCAGTATTTT. Based on the CDR3 plus reference TRBV5-1 and TRBJ2-3, the full variable domain is KAGVTQTPRYLIKTRGQQVTLSCSPISGHRSVSWYQQTPGQGLQFLFEYFSETQRNKGNFPGRFSGRQFSNSRSEMNVSTLELGDSALYLCASSQRGGIADTQYFGPGTRLTVL.